A single sample is the source of the 12 T cell receptor beta chains below, sequenced in a study of human T cells and chemical hapten exposure. Time point indicated: pre-sensitization, week 0. Treatment here: therapeutic diphenylcyclopropenone sensitization with weekly scalp DPC. Each CDR3 protein gets one entry after TCRdb re-called the RACE reads with MiXCR. This table holds 50,000 to 65,000 distinct CDR3 sequences, around a tenth found once. The sample here was whole blood, taken in connection with sensitization to the hapten diphenylcyclopropenone (DPC). Receptor source: a woman aged 40 to 49 with alopecia areata. Some clones in this sample may be carry-over from other donors' samples.

This clonotype was observed at least ten times. The genes are TRBV6-5 and TRBJ2-2; D possibly uses TRBD1 or TRBD2 (5 bases each). The V gene lost 1 base and the J gene lost 7 bases, with 10 bases spanning the gap. The length of the CDR3 is 14 residues. Germline lookup yields CDR1 MNHEY and CDR2 SVGAGI. This CDR3 is CASSYYRDRGELFF. The DNA for the CDR3 is TGTGCCAGCAGTTACTATAGGGACCGCGGGGAGCTGTTTTTT.

The chain employs TRBV4-2 and TRBJ1-2; no clear D. The CDR3 is made up of 11 amino acids. Trimming took 0 bases from V and 8 from J, leaving 4 bases between them. In germline, CDR1 is LGHNA, CDR2 YNFKEQ. The CDR3 reads CASSQDRGYTF. CDR3 DNA sequence: TGTGCCAGCAGCCAAGACCGGGGCTACACCTTC.

Ten or more counts support this clonotype. V usage is TRBV25-1 and J usage is TRBJ1-6; 9 bases are a match to TRBD1. Germline V gene sequence: CDR1 MGHDK, CDR2 SYGVNS. The CDR3 is 15 amino acids. The ends lost 2 bases at V and 7 bases at J; junction bases unmatched: 3. The CDR3 spells CASSERTGANSPLHF. The CDR3 coding sequence is TGTGCCAGCAGTGAAAGGACAGGGGCAAATTCACCCCTCCACTTT.

This clonotype was detected many times. The genes are TRBV20-1 and TRBJ2-5; D uncertain. Germline V lookup: CDR1 DFQATT, CDR2 SNEGSKA (reference sequence). The CDR3 spans 11 residues. Trimming stripped 4 bases from V and 9 bases from J, with 12 bases between. CDR3 sequence reads: CSATLVMAQYF. The DNA for the CDR3 is TGCAGTGCTACCCTAGTTATGGCCCAGTACTTC.

V usage is TRBV7-9 and J usage is TRBJ1-4; D gene uncertain. V lost 5 bases and J 5 bases, leaving 18 bases between the germline ends. The CDR3 totals 16 residues. Per germline, CDR1 SEHNR and CDR2 FQNEAQ (reference sequence). The CDR3 DNA follows: TGTGCCAGCAGCAATTCGGGAGGACGGAGAAATGAAAAACTGTTTTTT. Translating gives CASSNSGGRRNEKLFF. Combining the CDR3 with reference TRBV7-9 and TRBJ1-4 gives the whole variable domain DTGVSQNPRHKITKRGQNVTFRCDPISEHNRLYWYRQTLGQGPEFLTYFQNEAQLEKSRLLSDRFSAERPKGSFSTLEIQRTEQGDSAMYLCASSNSGGRRNEKLFFGSGTQLSVL.

This clonotype was recorded at least ten times. The chain has TRBV5-1 and TRBJ1-6; no clear D. The germline V gene has CDR1 SGHRS and CDR2 YFSETQ. V was pared by 0 bases and J by 4 bases, with 5 bases between. The CDR3 runs to 14 residues. This CDR3 reads CASSLDKYNSPLHF. The CDR3, as DNA: TGCGCCAGCAGCTTGGACAAATATAATTCACCCCTCCACTTT.

This clonotype occurred many times. The rearrangement links TRBV20-1 to TRBJ1-5; 8 bases align to TRBD1. In germline, CDR1 is DFQATT, CDR2 SNEGSKA (reference sequence). The CDR3 runs to 14 residues. With V trimmed by 6 bases and J by 5 bases, 9 bases remained unmatched. CDR3 protein: CSATGQAEYQPQHF. CDR3 bases: TGCAGTGCAACGGGACAGGCCGAATATCAGCCCCAGCATTTT.

The CDR3 is CASTPRESTTEAFF. DNA of the CDR3: TGTGCCAGCACTCCTAGGGAGTCTACCACTGAAGCTTTCTTT. V is TRBV12-3 or TRBV12-4 and J is TRBJ1-1; D gene unclear. Trimming took 7 bases from V and 4 from J, leaving 16 bases between them. This CDR3 comprises 14 residues.

The sample holds a few counts of this clonotype. The chain joins TRBV7-2 to TRBJ2-7; a possible D gene is TRBD2 (6 bases). There are 13 residues in the CDR3. From germline, CDR1 is SGHTA and CDR2 FQGNSA. V lost 8 bases and J lost 0, with 11 bases in between. The CDR3 sequence: CASQWGVSYEQYF. CDR3 nucleotide sequence: TGTGCCAGCCAATGGGGGGTCTCCTACGAGCAGTACTTC. Filled out from reference TRBV7-2 and TRBJ2-7, the complete variable domain reads GAGVSQSPSNKVTEKGKDVELRCDPISGHTALYWYRQSLGQGLEFLIYFQGNSAPDKSGLPSDRFSAERTGGSVSTLTIQRTQQEDSAVYLCASQWGVSYEQYFGPGTRLTVT.

This clonotype is labeled as medium-sized. The J gene is TRBJ2-1, the V gene TRBV7-6; D might be TRBD1 or TRBD2, each matching 6 bases. V was shortened by 6 bases and J by 0 bases, with 12 bases between the two germline ends. The CDR3 spans 15 residues. Germline CDR1 reads SGHVS; CDR2 reads FNYEAQ. CDR3 in DNA: TGTGCCAGCAGACTAGGGGGGAGCTCCTACAATGAGCAGTTCTTC. Translated: CASRLGGSSYNEQFF. The full variable domain, completed using reference TRBV7-6 and TRBJ2-1, is GAGVSQSPRYKVTKRGQDVALRCDPISGHVSLYWYRQALGQGPEFLTYFNYEAQQDKSGLPNDRFSAERPEGSISTLTIQRTEQRDSAMYRCASRLGGSSYNEQFFGPGTRLTVL.

The rearrangement links TRBV14 to TRBJ1-6; D not certain. Trimming removed 0 bases from V and 0 bases from J, with 6 bases in between. Germline-derived CDR1 and CDR2 are SGHDN and FVKESK. CDR3 size: 16 residues. Here the CDR3 DNA reads TGTGCCAGCAGCCAAGATCCCACCTCCTATAATTCACCCCTCCACTTT. It is translated as CASSQDPTSYNSPLHF.

This clonotype was seen repeatedly, ten times or more. The gene calls are TRBV29-1 and TRBJ1-2; D unresolved. Between the trimmed V and J ends, which lost 6 bases and 8 bases, there was a span of 16 bases. Per germline, CDR1 SQVTM and CDR2 ANQGSEA. The CDR3 is 12 residues long. The chain's CDR3 is CSVAPLSRGYTF. The CDR3 nucleotides read TGCAGCGTAGCTCCTTTGTCACGCGGCTACACCTTC. The full variable domain, in which reference TRBV29-1 and TRBJ1-2 provide the parts outside the CDR3, is SAVISQKPSRDICQRGTSLTIQCQVDSQVTMMFWYRQQPGQSLTLIATANQGSEATYESGFVIDKFPISRPNLTFSTLTVSNMSPEDSSIYLCSVAPLSRGYTFGSGTRLTVV.